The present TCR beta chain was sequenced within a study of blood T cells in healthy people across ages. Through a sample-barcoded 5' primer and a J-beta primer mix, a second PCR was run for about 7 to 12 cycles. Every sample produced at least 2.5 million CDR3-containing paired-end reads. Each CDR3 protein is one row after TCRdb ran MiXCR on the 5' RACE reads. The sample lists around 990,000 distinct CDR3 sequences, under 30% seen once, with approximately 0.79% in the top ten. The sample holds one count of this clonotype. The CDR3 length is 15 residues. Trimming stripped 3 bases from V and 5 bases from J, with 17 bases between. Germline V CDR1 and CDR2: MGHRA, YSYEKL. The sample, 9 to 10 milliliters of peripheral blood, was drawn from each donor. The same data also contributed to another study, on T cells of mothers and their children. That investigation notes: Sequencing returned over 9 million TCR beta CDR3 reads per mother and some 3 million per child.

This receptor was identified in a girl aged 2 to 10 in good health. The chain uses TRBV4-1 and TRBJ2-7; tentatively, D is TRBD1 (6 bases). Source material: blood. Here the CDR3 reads CASSHPVNRVHEQYF. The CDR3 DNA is TGCGCCAGCAGCCACCCTGTTAACAGGGTCCACGAGCAGTACTTC.